This passage covers 5 T cell receptor beta chains from one sample sequenced in a study of shared clonotypes between healthy human individuals. TCRdb keeps only in-frame clones here, not all; method: immunoSEQ multiplex PCR. The table has around 600,000 clones, 97% seen once. The sequenced material came from naive CD4+ T cells sorted from blood. Noted subset: CD45RA+ positively selected. These receptors came from a woman in her 30s in good health.

The chain uses TRBV10-1 and TRBJ2-1, with 11 nucleotides matching TRBD2. V gave up 6 bases and J gave up 8 bases; unmatched junction bases: 9. The CDR3 is made up of 15 amino acids. The germline V gene encodes CDR1 WNHNN and CDR2 SYGVQD (reference sequence). The CDR3 sequence is CASRKGTSGGDEQFF. CDR3 nucleotides: TGCGCCAGCAGGAAGGGGACTAGCGGAGGGGATGAGCAGTTCTTC.

In nucleotides, the CDR3 is TGTGCCAGCAGCTTAGAGAGGGATACGCAGTATTTT. Amino acids: CASSLERDTQYF. This rearrangement joins TRBV7-8 to TRBJ2-3; D gene unclear. In germline, CDR1 is SGHVS, CDR2 FQNEAQ. Trimming cost V 1 base and J 6 bases, with 5 bases left between them. The CDR3 has 12 amino acids.

This sequence joins TRBV7-2 and TRBJ2-1, with 8 bases that match TRBD2. With 1 base clipped from V and 6 bases from J, the junction kept 14 bases outside the gene matches. Germline lookup yields CDR1 SGHTA and CDR2 FQGNSA. This CDR3 has 18 residues. The CDR3, as DNA: TGTGCCAGCAGCTTAGTGCATATAGGTCTAGCGGGCGGCAATGAGCAGTTCTTC. It is translated as CASSLVHIGLAGGNEQFF.

This rearrangement joins TRBV7-2 to TRBJ2-2, with 9 bases that match TRBD1. The CDR3 is 15 amino acids. CDR1 and CDR2 (germline): SGHTA, FQGNSA. The V segment lost 6 bases and the J segment 2 bases; nucleotides outside the gene matches: 4. As DNA, the CDR3 is TGTGCCAGCAGGCGGGACAGGGTCAACACCGGGGAGCTGTTTTTT. This sequence encodes CASRRDRVNTGELFF.

V is TRBV5-1 and J is TRBJ1-4; D is unclear. There are 15 residues in the CDR3. Germline lookup yields CDR1 SGHRS and CDR2 YFSETQ. The V end was cut by 1 base, the J end by 4 bases, with 11 bases between. The CDR3 protein is CASSLRTPDNEKLFF. CDR3 in DNA: TGCGCCAGCAGCTTGAGGACGCCAGATAATGAAAAACTGTTTTTT.